A selection of T cell receptor beta chains follows, all from one sample in a study of circulating and synovial CD4+ cells in juvenile arthritis. Libraries were prepared by immunoSEQ multiplex PCR; TCRdb keeps only in-frame clonotypes and omits some of them. The sample lists 3,000 to 4,500 clones, over 75% seen once, with roughly 3.3% in the top ten. Sequencing was carried out using CD4+ T cells from synovial fluid. The receptor set was obtained from a human donor with juvenile idiopathic arthritis. Each CDR3 is given with its conserved first and last residue. Expanded clones get a size class; other rows say once, few or many, or leave the size out.

j_call clone_size v_call cdr3_aa
TRBJ2-7 - TRBV28 CASSLGQGSSYEQYF
TRBJ1-1 - TRBV6-5 CASSIQQRNTEAFF
TRBJ2-7 once TRBV27 CASSLDRGELAYEQYF
TRBJ1-6 - TRBV27 CASRAKRDSYNSPLHF
TRBJ2-3 - TRBV5-4 CASSPRSGRAHPDTQYF
TRBJ2-3 - TRBV19 CASSPRTIRTDTQYF
TRBJ1-4 - TRBV5-4 CASGKEGARNEKLFF
TRBJ1-5 - TRBV2 CASSSSGQPQHF
TRBJ1-4 once TRBV14 CASSRTQGGWSEKLFF
TRBJ2-5 - TRBV5-6 CASSSPSGQETQYF
TRBJ1-2 - TRBV4-3 CASSQALQGTNYGYTF